The clone carrying this T cell receptor (beta chain) was picked up one time. Its antigen is as yet unknown. The data belong to a study of cytomegalovirus exposure and HLA in healthy donors. Notes on the study in general: Researchers reported that a few CMV-associated chains were confirmed in vitro as CMV antigen-specific. There were under 200 TCR beta chains listed as cytomegalovirus-associated. Highly shared sequence variants in one cluster were likely a sequencing artifact.

The CDR3 extends over 14 amino acids. After removal of 3 bases from V and 3 bases from J, the junction contained 5 bases not matched to a gene. Germline loops: CDR1 SEHNR, CDR2 FQNEAQ (reference sequence). Though probably carrying unrecorded immune exposures, donors were nominally healthy at sampling. Amplification used 60 Vbeta primers and 13 Jbeta primers. Sequenced by immunoSEQ multiplex PCR; TCRdb stores in-frame clones only, minus some. In the table there are about 180,000 clones, around 76% of which are singletons. The sample comprised PBMCs. The chain carries TRBV7-9 and TRBJ2-7, with 7 positions matching TRBD1. This TCR came from a man in his forties in good health and CMV-seronegative. CDR3 in amino acids: CASSLGDRVYEQYF. The CDR3 region has the DNA TGTGCCAGCAGCTTGGGAGACAGGGTCTACGAGCAGTACTTC. Combining the CDR3 with reference TRBV7-9 and TRBJ2-7 gives the whole variable domain DTGVSQNPRHKITKRGQNVTFRCDPISEHNRLYWYRQTLGQGPEFLTYFQNEAQLEKSRLLSDRFSAERPKGSFSTLEIQRTEQGDSAMYLCASSLGDRVYEQYFGPGTRLTVT.